The T cell receptor beta chain described here comes from a study of blood T cell repertoires in COVID-19. Study details: Material from acute and convalescent COVID-19 was sourced from the United States, Italy and Spain. T cells, B-cell-depleted T cells, or PBMCs provided the cDNA or gDNA that served as material.

In the source study's methods: Nucleated cell number was recorded as an estimate derived from reference gene primer amplification. The assay was immunoSEQ multiplex PCR, and TCRdb's table has in-frame clones only and misses some. V and J calls and clone size come straight from that table; D and trimming were deduced from the DNA. This table holds roughly 170,000 clones, under 85% found once. This clone was detected only once. This receptor was taken from a human donor in a cohort sampled during active COVID-19. Material for sequencing was peripheral blood.

CDR3 loop: CASSYSGGGGWAQYF. As DNA, the CDR3 is TGTGCCAGCAGTTACTCTGGCGGGGGGGGGTGGGCGCAGTATTTT. This sequence joins TRBV6-5 and TRBJ2-3, with 9 positions matching TRBD2. Germline lookup yields CDR1 MNHEY and CDR2 SVGAGI. The junction had 8 bases not matched to a gene; V was cut back by 0 bases and J by 10 bases. The CDR3 spans 15 residues.